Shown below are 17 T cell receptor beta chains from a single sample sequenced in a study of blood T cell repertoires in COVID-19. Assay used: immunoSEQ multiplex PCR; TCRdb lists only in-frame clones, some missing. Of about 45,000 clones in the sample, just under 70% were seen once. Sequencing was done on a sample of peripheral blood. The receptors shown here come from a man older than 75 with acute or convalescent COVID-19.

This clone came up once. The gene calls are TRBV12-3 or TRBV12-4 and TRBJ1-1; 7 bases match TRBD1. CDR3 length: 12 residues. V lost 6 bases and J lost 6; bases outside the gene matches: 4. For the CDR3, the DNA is TGTGCCAGCAGGCCGGACAGGCCTGAAGCTTTCTTT. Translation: CASRPDRPEAFF.

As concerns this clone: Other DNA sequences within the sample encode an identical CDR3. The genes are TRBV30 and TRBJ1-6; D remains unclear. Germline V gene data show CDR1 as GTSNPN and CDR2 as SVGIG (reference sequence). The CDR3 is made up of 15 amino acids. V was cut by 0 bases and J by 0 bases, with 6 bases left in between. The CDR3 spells CAWSVGSSYNSPLHF. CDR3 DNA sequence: TGTGCCTGGAGTGTTGGGAGCTCCTATAATTCACCCCTCCACTTT.

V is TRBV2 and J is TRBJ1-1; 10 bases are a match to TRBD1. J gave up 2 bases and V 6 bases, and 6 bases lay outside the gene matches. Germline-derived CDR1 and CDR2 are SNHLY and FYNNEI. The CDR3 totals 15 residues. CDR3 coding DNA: TGTGCCAGCAGGGTCCGGGACAGGGGAAACACTGAAGCTTTCTTT. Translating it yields CASRVRDRGNTEAFF.

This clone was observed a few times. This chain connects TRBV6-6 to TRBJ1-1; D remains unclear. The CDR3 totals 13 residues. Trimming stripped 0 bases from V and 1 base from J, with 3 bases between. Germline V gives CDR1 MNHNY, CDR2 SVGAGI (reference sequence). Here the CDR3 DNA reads TGTGCCAGCAGTTACTCTAAGAACACTGAAGCTTTCTTT. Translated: CASSYSKNTEAFF.

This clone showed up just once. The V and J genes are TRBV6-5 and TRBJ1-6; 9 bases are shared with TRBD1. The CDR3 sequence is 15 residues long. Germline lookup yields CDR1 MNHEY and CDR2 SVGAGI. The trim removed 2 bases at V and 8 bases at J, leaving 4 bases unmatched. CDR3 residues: CASSYTGGTDSPLHF. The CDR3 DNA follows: TGTGCCAGCAGTTACACAGGGGGCACTGATTCACCCCTCCACTTT.

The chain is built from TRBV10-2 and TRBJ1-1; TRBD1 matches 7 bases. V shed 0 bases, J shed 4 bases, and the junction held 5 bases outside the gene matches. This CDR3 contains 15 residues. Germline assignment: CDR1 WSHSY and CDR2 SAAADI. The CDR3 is CASSESWAGGTEAFF. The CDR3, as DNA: TGCGCCAGCAGTGAGTCTTGGGCAGGGGGCACTGAAGCTTTCTTT.

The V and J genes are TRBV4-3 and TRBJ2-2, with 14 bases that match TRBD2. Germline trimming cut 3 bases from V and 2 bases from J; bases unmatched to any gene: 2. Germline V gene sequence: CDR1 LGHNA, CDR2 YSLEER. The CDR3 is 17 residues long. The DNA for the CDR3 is TGCGCCAGCAGCCATGGGACTAGCGGGAGTAACACCGGGGAGCTGTTTTTT. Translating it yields CASSHGTSGSNTGELFF.

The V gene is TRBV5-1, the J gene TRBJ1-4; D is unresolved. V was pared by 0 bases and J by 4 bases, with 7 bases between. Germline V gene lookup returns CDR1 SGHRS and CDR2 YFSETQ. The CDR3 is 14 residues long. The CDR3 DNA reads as TGCGCCAGCAGCTTGGGGCTCAATAATGAAAAACTGTTTTTT. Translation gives CASSLGLNNEKLFF.

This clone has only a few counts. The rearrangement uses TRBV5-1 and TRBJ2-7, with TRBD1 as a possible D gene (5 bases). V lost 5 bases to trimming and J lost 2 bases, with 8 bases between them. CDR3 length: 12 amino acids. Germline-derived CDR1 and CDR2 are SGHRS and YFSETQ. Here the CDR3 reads CASRDKAYEQYF. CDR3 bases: TGCGCCAGCAGGGACAAGGCCTACGAGCAGTACTTC.

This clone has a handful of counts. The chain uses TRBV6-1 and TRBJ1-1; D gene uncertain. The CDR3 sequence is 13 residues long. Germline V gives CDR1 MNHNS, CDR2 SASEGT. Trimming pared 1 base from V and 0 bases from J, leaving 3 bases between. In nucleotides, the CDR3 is TGTGCCAGCAGTGAAGTTATGAACACTGAAGCTTTCTTT. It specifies CASSEVMNTEAFF.

CDR3 bases: TGTGCCAGCAGTTCTGACCGGGATTTGGGCAATCAGCCCCAGCATTTT. Translation: CASSSDRDLGNQPQHF. The V and J genes are TRBV7-2 and TRBJ1-5; D is uncertain. The CDR3 extends over 16 amino acids. In germline, CDR1 is SGHTA, CDR2 FQGNSA. Trimming stripped 6 bases from V and 2 bases from J, with 17 bases between.

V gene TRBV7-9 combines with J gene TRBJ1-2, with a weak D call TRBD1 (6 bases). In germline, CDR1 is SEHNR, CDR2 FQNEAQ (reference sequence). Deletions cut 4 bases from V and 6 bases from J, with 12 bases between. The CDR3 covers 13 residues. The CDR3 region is CASSSSGENGYTF. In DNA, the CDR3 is TGTGCCAGCAGCTCCTCAGGGGAGAATGGCTACACCTTC. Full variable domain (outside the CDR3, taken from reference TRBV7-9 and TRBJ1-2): DTGVSQNPRHKITKRGQNVTFRCDPISEHNRLYWYRQTLGQGPEFLTYFQNEAQLEKSRLLSDRFSAERPKGSFSTLEIQRTEQGDSAMYLCASSSSGENGYTFGSGTRLTVV.

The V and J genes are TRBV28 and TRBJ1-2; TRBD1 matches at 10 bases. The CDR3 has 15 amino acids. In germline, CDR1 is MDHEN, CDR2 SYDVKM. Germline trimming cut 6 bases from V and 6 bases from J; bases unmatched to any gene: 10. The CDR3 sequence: CASSEGQGTIDGYTF. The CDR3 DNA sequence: TGTGCCAGCAGCGAGGGACAGGGGACGATCGATGGCTACACCTTC.

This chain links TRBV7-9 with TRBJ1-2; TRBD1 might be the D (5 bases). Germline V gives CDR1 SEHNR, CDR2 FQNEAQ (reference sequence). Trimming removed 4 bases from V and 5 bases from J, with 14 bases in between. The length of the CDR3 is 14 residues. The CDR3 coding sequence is TGTGCCAGCAGCTCAGACCTCAGGGTGTATGGCTACACCTTC. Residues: CASSSDLRVYGYTF.

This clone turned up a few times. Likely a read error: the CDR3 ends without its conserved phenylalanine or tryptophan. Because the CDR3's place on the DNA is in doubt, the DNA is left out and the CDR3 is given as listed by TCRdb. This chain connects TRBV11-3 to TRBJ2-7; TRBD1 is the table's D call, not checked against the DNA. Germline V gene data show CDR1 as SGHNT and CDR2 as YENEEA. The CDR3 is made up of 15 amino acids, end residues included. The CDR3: CASSYKRPRTGALKI.

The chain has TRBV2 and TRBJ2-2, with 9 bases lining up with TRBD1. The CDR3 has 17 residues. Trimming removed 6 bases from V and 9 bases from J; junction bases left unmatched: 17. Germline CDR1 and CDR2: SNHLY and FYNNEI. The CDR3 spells CASRGAEGTGPLRELFF. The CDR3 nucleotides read TGTGCCAGCAGAGGTGCCGAAGGGACAGGGCCCTTGAGGGAGCTGTTTTTT.

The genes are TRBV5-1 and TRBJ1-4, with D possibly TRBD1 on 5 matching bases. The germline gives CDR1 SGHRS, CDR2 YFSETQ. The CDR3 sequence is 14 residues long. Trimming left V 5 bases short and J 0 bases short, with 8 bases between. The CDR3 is CASSLTATNEKLFF. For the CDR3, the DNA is TGCGCCAGCAGTTTGACAGCAACTAATGAAAAACTGTTTTTT.